These 20 T cell receptor beta chains originate from one sample sequenced in a study of early T cells in non-severe SARS-CoV-2 infection. Using its own MiXCR run on the 5' RACE reads, TCRdb lists one record per CDR3 protein. The sample has 80,000 to 100,000 distinct CDR3 sequences; roughly 15% are singletons. What was sequenced was whole blood. These receptors all come from an adult who was a healthcare worker with PCR-confirmed SARS-CoV-2 infection or an uninfected control (not recorded which).

For the CDR3, the DNA is TGTGCCAGCAGCCGCAATTCGGCCGGGGAGCTGTTTTTT. This encodes CASSRNSAGELFF. V usage is TRBV11-2 and J usage is TRBJ2-2, with no clear D. CDR3 length: 13 amino acids. Trimming stripped 5 bases from V and 6 bases from J, with 10 bases between. In germline, CDR1 is SGHAT, CDR2 FQNNGV.

The V call is TRBV6-2 or TRBV6-3, the J call TRBJ2-6; D call uncertain. Trimming took 8 bases from V and 0 from J, leaving 11 bases between them. In germline, CDR1 is MNHEY, CDR2 SVGEGT. The CDR3 loop spans 15 amino acids. The CDR3: CASSDPHSGANVLTF. CDR3 sequence (DNA): TGTGCCAGCTCGGACCCACACTCTGGGGCCAACGTCCTGACTTTC.

This clonotype was seen many times. The J gene is TRBJ1-1, the V gene TRBV5-5; weak D call: TRBD1 (5 bases). Germline loops: CDR1 SGHKS, CDR2 YYEKEE (reference sequence). Trimming left V 3 bases short and J 8 bases short, with 11 bases between. There are 12 residues in the CDR3. The CDR3 region has the DNA TGTGCCAGCAGCTCCCGGACATTCGAAGCTTTCTTT. This gives the protein CASSSRTFEAFF. Together with reference TRBV5-5 and TRBJ1-1, the CDR3 gives the full variable domain: DAGVTQSPTHLIKTRGQQVTLRCSPISGHKSVSWYQQVLGQGPQFIFQYYEKEERGRGNFPDRFSARQFPNYSSELNVNALLLGDSALYLCASSSRTFEAFFGQGTRLTVV.

The rearrangement joins TRBV7-9 to TRBJ1-6; 10 bases are a match to TRBD1. CDR1 is SEHNR and CDR2 is FQNEAQ in the germline V gene (reference sequence). This CDR3 is built from 15 residues. The trim removed 6 bases at V and 8 bases at J, leaving 7 bases unmatched. The CDR3 protein is CASRAGDRGDSPLHF. CDR3 DNA sequence: TGTGCCAGCAGAGCAGGGGACAGGGGTGATTCACCCCTCCACTTT.

The CDR3 DNA sequence: TGCGCCAGCAGCTTGGACCTGGGGGCAGGCTATGGCTACACCTTC. This encodes CASSLDLGAGYGYTF. The chain uses TRBV5-1 and TRBJ1-2, with a possible D match to TRBD1 (6 bases). CDR3 size: 15 residues. Trimming stripped 0 bases from V and 4 bases from J, with 13 bases between. Germline V gene lookup returns CDR1 SGHRS and CDR2 YFSETQ. The variable domain in full, with the rest retrieved from reference TRBV5-1 and TRBJ1-2, is KAGVTQTPRYLIKTRGQQVTLSCSPISGHRSVSWYQQTPGQGLQFLFEYFSETQRNKGNFPGRFSGRQFSNSRSEMNVSTLELGDSALYLCASSLDLGAGYGYTFGSGTRLTVV.

This clonotype was found a few times. This chain joins TRBV20-1 and TRBJ2-2; D tentatively fits TRBD1 or TRBD2 (5 bases each). The V end lost 5 bases, the J end lost 7 bases, and 8 bases lay between the germline ends. The germline gives CDR1 DFQATT, CDR2 SNEGSKA (reference sequence). CDR3 length: 11 amino acids. CDR3 sequence reads: CSAGGIGELFF. DNA of the CDR3: TGCAGTGCTGGGGGTATCGGGGAGCTGTTTTTT.

This clonotype was detected ten times or more. The chain has TRBV20-1 and TRBJ2-5; TRBD1 might be the D (5 bases). The length of the CDR3 is 15 residues. The ends were cut back, 5 bases at V and 2 bases at J, with 18 bases in the middle. Germline CDR1 DFQATT, CDR2 SNEGSKA (reference sequence). DNA of the CDR3: TGCAGTGCTTCACAGGTCAACGTCATTCAAGAGACCCAGTACTTC. This gives the protein CSASQVNVIQETQYF.

Notes on this clonotype: At one boundary the junction diverges from the germline segment, which might be a read error. The V gene is TRBV7-8, the J gene TRBJ1-6; unclear D gene. The length of the CDR3 is 17 residues. CDR1 and CDR2 from the germline V gene are SGHVS and FQNEAQ. The CDR3 coding sequence is TGTGTCAGCAGCTTAGAACCAGGCGTGGGCAGTACATTCACCCTCCACTTT. Amino acid sequence: CVSSLEPGVGSTFTLHF.

This clonotype was seen repeatedly, ten times or more. The gene calls are TRBV18 and TRBJ1-2; D is unclear. V was pared by 2 bases and J by 7 bases, with 8 bases between. Germline V gives CDR1 KGHSH, CDR2 LQKENI. This CDR3 region has 12 residues. The CDR3 nucleotides are TGTGCCAGCTCACCAGAGGGTAGTGGCTACACCTTC. Translated: CASSPEGSGYTF.

This clonotype showed up just a few times. The V call is TRBV15, the J call TRBJ2-1; D is ambiguous. Germline CDR1 is LNHNV and CDR2 is YYDKDF (reference sequence). V shed 0 bases and J shed 7 bases, with 4 bases lying between them. The CDR3 totals 12 residues. CDR3 nucleotide sequence: TGTGCCACCAGCAGAGATATAAATGAGCAGTTCTTC. This codes for CATSRDINEQFF. The variable domain in full, with the rest retrieved from reference TRBV15 and TRBJ2-1, is DAMVIQNPRYQVTQFGKPVTLSCSQTLNHNVMYWYQQKSSQAPKLLFHYYDKDFNNEADTPDNFQSRRPNTSFCFLDIRSPGLGDTAMYLCATSRDINEQFFGPGTRLTVL.

This clonotype was detected ten times or more. The rearrangement uses TRBV3-1 and TRBJ1-2; a weak D match, TRBD1 (5 bases). The CDR3 covers 12 residues. Germline CDR1 reads LGHDT; CDR2 reads YNNKEL (reference sequence). V was clipped by 5 bases and J by 6 bases, with 10 bases between them. This chain's CDR3 is CASSAQGDGYTF. CDR3 sequence (DNA): TGTGCCAGCAGCGCTCAGGGAGATGGCTACACCTTC.

This clonotype occurred a few times. This sequence joins TRBV10-3 and TRBJ1-1; 9 bases line up with TRBD1. The V and J ends lost 9 bases and 5 bases, in that order; junction bases with no gene match: 7. The germline V gene has CDR1 ENHRY and CDR2 SYGVKD. The CDR3 consists of 13 residues. The DNA for the CDR3 is TGTGCCATTGAACAGGGGGCCGGGACTGAAGCTTTCTTT. Translated: CAIEQGAGTEAFF.

By sample share, this clonotype is medium-sized. V usage is TRBV24-1 and J usage is TRBJ2-3, with 10 bases that match TRBD2. The CDR3 sequence is 20 residues long. CDR1 and CDR2 from the germline V gene are KGHDR and SFDVKD. The ends lost 4 bases at V and 0 bases at J; junction bases unmatched: 15. The CDR3 region has the DNA TGTGCCACCAGTGACCCCGCCGGACGGACTAGCGGCACTAGCACAGATACGCAGTATTTT. It codes for CATSDPAGRTSGTSTDTQYF.

This clonotype has ten or more counts. The V and J genes are TRBV30 and TRBJ1-1; D perhaps matches TRBD1 (5 bases). The CDR3 sequence is 14 residues long. In germline, CDR1 is GTSNPN, CDR2 SVGIG (reference sequence). V lost 4 bases to trimming and J lost 4 bases, with 16 bases between them. CDR3 amino acids: CAWNSGVPGTEAFF. The CDR3 region has the DNA TGTGCCTGGAATTCGGGGGTGCCGGGCACTGAAGCTTTCTTT.

This chain joins TRBV2 and TRBJ1-3, with D unresolved. The CDR3 sequence is 13 residues long. V lost 5 bases to trimming and J lost 1 base, with 6 bases between them. CDR1 SNHLY and CDR2 FYNNEI come from the germline V gene. In DNA, the CDR3 is TGTGCCAGCAGTACTGAATCTGGAAACACCATATATTTT. Protein: CASSTESGNTIYF.

This clonotype was detected ten times or more. CDR3: CASSPLRTLLSGANVLTF. CDR3 bases: TGTGCCAGCAGCCCCCTAAGGACACTCCTGTCTGGGGCCAACGTCCTGACTTTC. The rearrangement uses TRBV3-1 and TRBJ2-6, with a tentative D call TRBD1 (5 bases). The CDR3 is 18 amino acids. Germline values: CDR1 LGHDT, CDR2 YNNKEL (reference sequence). The V end lost 4 bases, the J end lost 1 base, and 17 bases lay between the germline ends.

This chain connects TRBV18 to TRBJ1-1; 8 bases are shared with TRBD1. The CDR3 has 15 amino acids. The germline CDR1 and CDR2 sequences are KGHSH and LQKENI. J lost 0 bases, V lost 3 bases, and 3 bases had no gene match. In nucleotides, the CDR3 is TGTGCCAGCTCACCGGGGACAGGAGTGAACACTGAAGCTTTCTTT. This codes for CASSPGTGVNTEAFF. Based on the CDR3 plus reference TRBV18 and TRBJ1-1, the full variable domain is NAGVMQNPRHLVRRRGQEARLRCSPMKGHSHVYWYRQLPEEGLKFMVYLQKENIIDESGMPKERFSAEFPKEGPSILRIQQVVRGDSAAYFCASSPGTGVNTEAFFGQGTRLTVV.

The chain joins TRBV2 to TRBJ1-1, with D possibly TRBD1 on 5 matching bases. Trimming shortened V by 8 bases and J by 0 bases, and 7 bases separated the two germline ends. The CDR3 has 12 residues. Looked up from germline, CDR1 is SNHLY and CDR2 is FYNNEI. The CDR3, as DNA: TGTGCCAGCCGGGGCATGAACACTGAAGCTTTCTTT. Its translation is CASRGMNTEAFF.

Many counts were recorded for this clonotype. J is TRBJ1-1 and V is TRBV29-1, with D possibly TRBD1 on 5 matching bases. V lost 2 bases and J lost 4, with 20 bases in between. The CDR3 is 16 residues long. Germline V gene lookup returns CDR1 SQVTM and CDR2 ANQGSEA. CDR3 in amino acids: CSVEPRGGAPATEAFF. In DNA, the CDR3 is TGCAGCGTTGAACCGCGGGGAGGGGCCCCGGCCACTGAAGCTTTCTTT.

The rearrangement uses TRBV7-9 and TRBJ1-5; D is perhaps TRBD1 (6 bases). This CDR3 has 15 amino acids. From germline, CDR1 is SEHNR and CDR2 FQNEAQ (reference sequence). V was pared by 4 bases and J by 1 base, with 11 bases between. The CDR3 region is CASSSTGGSNQPQHF. CDR3 bases: TGTGCCAGCAGCTCGACAGGAGGAAGCAATCAGCCCCAGCATTTT. The whole variable domain, remainder taken from reference TRBV7-9 and TRBJ1-5, is DTGVSQNPRHKITKRGQNVTFRCDPISEHNRLYWYRQTLGQGPEFLTYFQNEAQLEKSRLLSDRFSAERPKGSFSTLEIQRTEQGDSAMYLCASSSTGGSNQPQHFGDGTRLSIL.